The source of this TCR beta chain is a study of T-cell memory formation after mild COVID-19. Overall study context: Largely donor-specific TCR clusters were found.

The study's findings and limits: Pre-infection memory harbored some responding clones, suggesting cross-reactive memory joined. Chiefly within CM and EM were the contracting CD4+ clones; CD8+ ones were within EMRA. Among clones contracting day 15 to 85, CD4/CD8 was balanced, whereas later expanders leaned CD4+.

Of note for this clonotype: What it binds is not known.

CDR3 length: 15 residues. A single record per CDR3 protein comes from TCRdb applying MiXCR to the 5' RACE reads. The sample yields hundreds of thousands of distinct CDR3 sequences, about a fifth seen once. The sample was PBMCs or a T cell subset sorted from them (not recorded which). The TCR comes from an adult woman who had mild COVID-19 (a few samples of this study predate the infection). Cell type and time point are not known. V and J are TRBV21-1 and TRBJ2-7; the table's D call TRBD1 went unverified against the DNA. TRBV21-1 is a pseudogene locus. CDR3 coding DNA: TGTGCCAGCCGTCTCCAAGGGGACGGAACCTACGAGCAGTACTTC. Translation gives CASRLQGDGTYEQYF.